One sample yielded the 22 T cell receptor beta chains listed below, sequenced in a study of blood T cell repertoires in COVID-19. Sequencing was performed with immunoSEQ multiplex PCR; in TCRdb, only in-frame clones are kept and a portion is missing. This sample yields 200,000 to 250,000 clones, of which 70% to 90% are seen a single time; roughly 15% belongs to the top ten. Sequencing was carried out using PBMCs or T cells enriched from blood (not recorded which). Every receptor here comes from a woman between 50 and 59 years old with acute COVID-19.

The CDR3, as DNA: TGTGCCAGCCACCCGGGACAGGGGTGGATCTATGGCTACACCTTC. Protein sequence: CASHPGQGWIYGYTF. The chain links TRBV5-4 to TRBJ1-2; TRBD1 matches at 10 bases. The CDR3 length is 15 residues. Trimming cost V 7 bases and J 4 bases; bases outside gene matches: 10. Germline loops: CDR1 SGHNT, CDR2 YYREEE (reference sequence). The variable domain in full, completed from reference TRBV5-4 and TRBJ1-2, reads ETGVTQSPTHLIKTRGQQVTLRCSSQSGHNTVSWYQQALGQGPQFIFQYYREEENGRGNFPPRFSGLQFPNYSSELNVNALELDDSALYLCASHPGQGWIYGYTFGSGTRLTVV.

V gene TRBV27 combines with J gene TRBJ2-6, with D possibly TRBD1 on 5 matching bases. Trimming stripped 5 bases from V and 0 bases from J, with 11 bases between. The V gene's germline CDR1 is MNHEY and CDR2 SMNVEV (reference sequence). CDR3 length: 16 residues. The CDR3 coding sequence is TGTGCCAGCAGTGCCATACAGGTCTCTGGGGCCAACGTCCTGACTTTC. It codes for CASSAIQVSGANVLTF.

CDR3 loop: CASSWGTQGVYGYTF. In DNA form, the CDR3 reads TGTGCCAGCAGTTGGGGAACACAGGGGGTCTATGGCTACACCTTC. The V gene is TRBV28, the J gene TRBJ1-2; TRBD1 agrees at 8 bases. Germline CDR1 reads MDHEN; CDR2 reads SYDVKM. The length of the CDR3 is 15 residues. Trimming took 4 bases from V and 4 from J; bases not matched to a gene: 8.

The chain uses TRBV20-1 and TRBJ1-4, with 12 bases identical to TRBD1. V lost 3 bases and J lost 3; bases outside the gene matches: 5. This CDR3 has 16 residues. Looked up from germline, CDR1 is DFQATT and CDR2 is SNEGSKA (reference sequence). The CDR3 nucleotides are TGCAGTGCTAGTGGGACAGGGGGCGCCCCTAATGAAAAACTGTTTTTT. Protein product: CSASGTGGAPNEKLFF.

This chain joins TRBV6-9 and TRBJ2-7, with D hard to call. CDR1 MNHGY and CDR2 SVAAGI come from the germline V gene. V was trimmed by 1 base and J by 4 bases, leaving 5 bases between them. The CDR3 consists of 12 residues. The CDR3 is CASSYFRYEQYF. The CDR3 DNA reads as TGTGCCAGCAGTTATTTTCGGTACGAGCAGTACTTC.

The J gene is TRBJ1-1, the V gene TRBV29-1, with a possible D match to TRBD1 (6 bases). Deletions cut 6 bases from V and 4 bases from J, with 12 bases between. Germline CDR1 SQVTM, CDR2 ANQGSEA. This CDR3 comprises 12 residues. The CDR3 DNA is TGCAGCGTCCGACACAGGGTCACTGAAGCTTTCTTT. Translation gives CSVRHRVTEAFF.

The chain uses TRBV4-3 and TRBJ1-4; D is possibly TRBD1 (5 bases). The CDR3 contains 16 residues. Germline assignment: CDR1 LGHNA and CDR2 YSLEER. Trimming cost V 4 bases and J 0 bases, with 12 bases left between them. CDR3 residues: CASSRIWGATNEKLFF. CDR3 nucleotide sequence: TGCGCCAGCAGCCGGATTTGGGGGGCAACTAATGAAAAACTGTTTTTT.

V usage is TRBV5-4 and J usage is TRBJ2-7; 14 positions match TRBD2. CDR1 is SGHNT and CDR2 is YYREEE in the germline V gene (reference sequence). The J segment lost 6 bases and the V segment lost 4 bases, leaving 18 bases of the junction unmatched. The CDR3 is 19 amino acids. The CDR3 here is CASSLPMNGTSGSTPEQYF. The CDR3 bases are TGTGCCAGCAGCCTACCCATGAACGGGACTAGCGGGAGTACTCCCGAGCAGTACTTC.

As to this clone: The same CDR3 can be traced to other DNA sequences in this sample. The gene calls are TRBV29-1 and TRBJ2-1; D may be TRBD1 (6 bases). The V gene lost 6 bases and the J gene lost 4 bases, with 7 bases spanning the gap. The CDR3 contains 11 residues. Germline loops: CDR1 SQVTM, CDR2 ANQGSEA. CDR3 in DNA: TGCAGCGTCGGACAGTACAATGAGCAGTTCTTC. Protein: CSVGQYNEQFF.

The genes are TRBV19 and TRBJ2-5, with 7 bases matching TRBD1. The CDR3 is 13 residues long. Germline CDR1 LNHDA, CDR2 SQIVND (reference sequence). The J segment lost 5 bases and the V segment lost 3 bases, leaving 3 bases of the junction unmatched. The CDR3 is CASSIQGDETQYF. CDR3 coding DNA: TGTGCCAGTAGTATTCAGGGGGATGAGACCCAGTACTTC.

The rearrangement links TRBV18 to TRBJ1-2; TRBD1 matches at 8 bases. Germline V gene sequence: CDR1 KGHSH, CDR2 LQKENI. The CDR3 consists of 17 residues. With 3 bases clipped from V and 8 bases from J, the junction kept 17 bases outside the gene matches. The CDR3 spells CASSPLRPGQGGFGYTF. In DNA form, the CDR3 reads TGTGCCAGCTCACCTCTCCGGCCCGGACAGGGAGGATTCGGCTACACCTTC.

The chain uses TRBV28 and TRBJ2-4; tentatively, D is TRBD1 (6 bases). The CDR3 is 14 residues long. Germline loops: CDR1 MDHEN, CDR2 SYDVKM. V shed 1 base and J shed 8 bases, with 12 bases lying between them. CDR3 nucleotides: TGTGCCAGCAGTTTATTAACAGGGAGAGACATTCAGTACTTC. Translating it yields CASSLLTGRDIQYF.

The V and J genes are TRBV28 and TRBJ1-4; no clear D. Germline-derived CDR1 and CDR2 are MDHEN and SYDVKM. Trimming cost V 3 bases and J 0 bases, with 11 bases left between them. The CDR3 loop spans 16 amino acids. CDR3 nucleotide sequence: TGTGCCAGCAGTTTGACGGGAGCCGCAACTAATGAAAAACTGTTTTTT. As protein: CASSLTGAATNEKLFF.

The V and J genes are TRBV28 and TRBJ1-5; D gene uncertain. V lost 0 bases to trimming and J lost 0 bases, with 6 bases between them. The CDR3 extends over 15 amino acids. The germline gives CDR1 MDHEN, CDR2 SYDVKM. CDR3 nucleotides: TGTGCCAGCAGTTTATGGGGAGCTAGCAATCAGCCCCAGCATTTT. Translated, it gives CASSLWGASNQPQHF.

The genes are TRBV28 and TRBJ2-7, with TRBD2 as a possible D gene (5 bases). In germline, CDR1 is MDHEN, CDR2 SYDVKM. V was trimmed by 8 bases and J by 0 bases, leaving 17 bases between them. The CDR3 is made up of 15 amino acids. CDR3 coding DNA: TGTGCCAGCCCCCCTCTGTGGGAGAGCTCCTACGAGCAGTACTTC. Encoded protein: CASPPLWESSYEQYF. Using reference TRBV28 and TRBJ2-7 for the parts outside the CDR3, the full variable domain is DVKVTQSSRYLVKRTGEKVFLECVQDMDHENMFWYRQDPGLGLRLIYFSYDVKMKEKGDIPEGYSVSREKKERFSLILESASTNQTSMYLCASPPLWESSYEQYFGPGTRLTVT.

CDR3 DNA: TGTGCCAGCAGGGGACAGGGCGGGGAAAAACTGTTTTTT. Its translation is CASRGQGGEKLFF. The rearrangement joins TRBV14 to TRBJ1-4, with 9 bases lining up with TRBD1. V shed 6 bases and J 8 bases; nucleotides not matched to a gene: 4. The germline gives CDR1 SGHDN, CDR2 FVKESK. This CDR3 has 13 amino acids.

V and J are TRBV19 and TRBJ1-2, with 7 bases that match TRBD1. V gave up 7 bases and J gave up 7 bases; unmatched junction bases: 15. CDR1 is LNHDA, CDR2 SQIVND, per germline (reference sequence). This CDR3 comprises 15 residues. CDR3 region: CASTPTGTAPVGYTF. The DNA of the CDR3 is TGTGCCAGTACCCCCACCGGGACAGCACCCGTTGGCTACACCTTC.

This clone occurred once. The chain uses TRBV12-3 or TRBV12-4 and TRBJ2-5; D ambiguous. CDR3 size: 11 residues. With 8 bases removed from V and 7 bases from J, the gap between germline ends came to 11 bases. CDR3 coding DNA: TGTGCCAGCGGTCAACCCGGGACCCAGTACTTC. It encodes CASGQPGTQYF.

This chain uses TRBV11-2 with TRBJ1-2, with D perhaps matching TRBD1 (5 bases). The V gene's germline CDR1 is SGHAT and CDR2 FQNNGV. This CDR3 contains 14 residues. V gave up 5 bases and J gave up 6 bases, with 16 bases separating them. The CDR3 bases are TGTGCCAGCAGCCCGAACCAGGGTAATGATGGCTACACCTTC. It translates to CASSPNQGNDGYTF.

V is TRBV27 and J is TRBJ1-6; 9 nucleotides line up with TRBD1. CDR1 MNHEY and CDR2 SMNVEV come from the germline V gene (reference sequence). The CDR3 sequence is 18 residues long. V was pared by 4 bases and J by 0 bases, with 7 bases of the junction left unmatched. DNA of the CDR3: TGTGCCAGCAGTTGGGCCGGACAGGGGAGCTCCTATAATTCACCCCTCCACTTT. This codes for CASSWAGQGSSYNSPLHF.

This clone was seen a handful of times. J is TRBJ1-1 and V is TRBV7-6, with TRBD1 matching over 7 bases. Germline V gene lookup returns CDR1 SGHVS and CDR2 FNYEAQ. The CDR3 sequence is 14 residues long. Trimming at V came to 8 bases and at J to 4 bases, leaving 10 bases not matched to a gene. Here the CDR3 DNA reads TGTGCCAGCCGGCCAGGGGGAATGGGCACTGAAGCTTTCTTT. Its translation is CASRPGGMGTEAFF.

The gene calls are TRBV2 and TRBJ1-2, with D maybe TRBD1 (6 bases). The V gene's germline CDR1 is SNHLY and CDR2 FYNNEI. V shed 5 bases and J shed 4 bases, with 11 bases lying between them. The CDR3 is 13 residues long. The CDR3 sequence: CASSSRGSYGYTF. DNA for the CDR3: TGTGCCAGCAGTTCCAGGGGCAGCTATGGCTACACCTTC. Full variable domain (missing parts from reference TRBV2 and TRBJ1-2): EPEVTQTPSHQVTQMGQEVILRCVPISNHLYFYWYRQILGQKVEFLVSFYNNEISEKSEIFDDQFSVERPDGSNFTLKIRSTKLEDSAMYFCASSSRGSYGYTFGSGTRLTVV.